What follows are 22 T cell receptor beta chains derived from one specimen sequenced in a study of T cell changes during pregnancy in multiple sclerosis. Sequenced by immunoSEQ multiplex PCR; TCRdb stores in-frame clones only, minus some. The table includes tens of thousands of clones, around nine tenths detected once. This specimen consisted of peripheral blood, obtained in the first trimester of pregnancy. These receptors originate from a female donor in good health, enrolled as a control in a pregnancy study.

This clone was observed once. The V call is TRBV10-3, the J call TRBJ2-5; maybe TRBD2 (5 bases). Trimming removed 10 bases at V and 5 bases at J, with 20 bases between. CDR1 is ENHRY and CDR2 is SYGVKD in the germline V gene. The CDR3 consists of 14 residues. The CDR3 is CATRKEGVMETQYF. CDR3 coding DNA: TGTGCCACCCGCAAAGAGGGAGTGATGGAGACCCAGTACTTC.

This chain links TRBV28 with TRBJ1-2, with 9 positions matching TRBD1. The CDR3 runs 13 residues. The ends lost 3 bases at V and 6 bases at J; junction bases unmatched: 2. CDR1 and CDR2 from the germline V gene are MDHEN and SYDVKM. This CDR3 reads CASSFTGGDGYTF. The CDR3 nucleotides are TGTGCCAGCAGTTTCACAGGGGGCGATGGCTACACCTTC.

V usage is TRBV19 and J usage is TRBJ1-1; no firm D call. CDR1 is LNHDA and CDR2 is SQIVND in the germline V gene (reference sequence). The V end was cut by 3 bases, the J end by 0 bases, with 11 bases between. CDR3 length equals 15 residues. This chain's CDR3 is CASSISGRLNTEAFF. Here the CDR3 DNA reads TGTGCCAGTAGTATTTCAGGTCGCCTGAACACTGAAGCTTTCTTT.

The V and J genes are TRBV2 and TRBJ2-7, with 9 positions matching TRBD2. The V segment lost 6 bases and the J segment 6 bases; nucleotides outside the gene matches: 6. Germline V gene data show CDR1 as SNHLY and CDR2 as FYNNEI. The CDR3 length is 13 residues. CDR3 coding DNA: TGTGCCAGCAGGCGGGGGGGCCGTTCCGAGCAGTACTTC. It is translated as CASRRGGRSEQYF.

J is TRBJ1-2 and V is TRBV6-5; TRBD1 agrees at 8 bases. This CDR3 is built from 15 residues. The V segment lost 6 bases and the J segment 5 bases; nucleotides outside the gene matches: 11. CDR1 and CDR2 from the germline V gene are MNHEY and SVGAGI. CDR3 nucleotide sequence: TGTGCCAGCAGGTTGCAGGGGGCCGCGACGTATGGCTACACCTTC. Residues: CASRLQGAATYGYTF.

Details on this clone: Relative to the germline gene, one junction end is altered; a read error may explain this. The chain combines TRBV5-4 with TRBJ2-7; D possibly corresponds to TRBD2 (5 bases). Looked up from germline, CDR1 is SGHNT and CDR2 is YYREEE (reference sequence). This CDR3 has 13 residues. The CDR3 DNA sequence: TGTGCCAGCAGTTTGGAGCGAGGAGGCGAGCAGTACTTC. Its protein product is CASSLERGGEQYF.

V is TRBV6-5 and J is TRBJ2-7, with a possible D match to TRBD1 (7 bases). From germline, CDR1 is MNHEY and CDR2 SVGAGI. Trimming stripped 5 bases from V and 7 bases from J, with 18 bases between. The CDR3 is 14 amino acids. The CDR3, as DNA: TGTGCCAGCAGTCGCGGGACAGTCCGTCGAGAGCAGTACTTC. This translates into CASSRGTVRREQYF.

The chain carries TRBV7-9 and TRBJ2-3; 9 positions match TRBD2. From germline, CDR1 is SEHNR and CDR2 FQNEAQ (reference sequence). This CDR3 spans 16 amino acids. J lost 0 bases, V lost 4 bases, and 5 bases had no gene match. Here the CDR3 DNA reads TGTGCCAGCAGCTCGCTAGCGGGGTCTAGCACAGATACGCAGTATTTT. Protein sequence: CASSSLAGSSTDTQYF.

The chain combines TRBV6-5 with TRBJ2-7; 9 bases agree with TRBD2. The V and J ends lost 0 bases and 0 bases, in that order; junction bases with no gene match: 0. The CDR3 spans 15 residues. Germline V gene lookup returns CDR1 MNHEY and CDR2 SVGAGI. This CDR3 reads CASSYSSGSSYEQYF. The CDR3 coding sequence is TGTGCCAGCAGTTACTCTAGCGGGAGCTCCTACGAGCAGTACTTC.

The rearrangement links TRBV2 to TRBJ2-7, with 8 bases fitting TRBD1. This CDR3 has 14 residues. Per the germline V gene, CDR1 is SNHLY and CDR2 is FYNNEI. V lost 5 bases and J lost 4; bases outside the gene matches: 7. The CDR3 spells CASSTQGVGYEQYF. CDR3 DNA: TGTGCCAGCAGTACACAGGGGGTAGGGTACGAGCAGTACTTC.

This sequence joins TRBV19 and TRBJ2-2; 7 bases are shared with TRBD2. The CDR3 loop spans 15 amino acids. Germline assignment: CDR1 LNHDA and CDR2 SQIVND (reference sequence). V was clipped by 3 bases and J by 6 bases; unmatched bases: 7. CDR3 coding DNA: TGTGCCAGTAGTATTTTGGGGAGGGCCCCCGGGGAGCTGTTTTTT. Residues: CASSILGRAPGELFF.

This clone was seen once. The chain is built from TRBV4-1 and TRBJ1-4; TRBD1 is a possible D gene (6 bases). This CDR3 region has 15 residues. Trimming removed 2 bases at V and 4 bases at J, with 11 bases between. The germline CDR1 and CDR2 sequences are MGHRA and YSYEKL. The CDR3 region has the DNA TGCGCCAGCAGCCAATTGGGGGCCGGTAATGAAAAACTGTTTTTT. Protein product: CASSQLGAGNEKLFF.

The chain combines TRBV2 with TRBJ2-7, with TRBD2 identical over 8 bases. The J segment lost 1 base and the V segment lost 7 bases, leaving 6 bases of the junction unmatched. Germline V gene sequence: CDR1 SNHLY, CDR2 FYNNEI. CDR3 length: 14 amino acids. This CDR3 is CASTLAGTSYEQYF. For the CDR3, the DNA is TGTGCCAGCACGCTAGCGGGTACATCCTACGAGCAGTACTTC.

This clone was observed a single time. The genes are TRBV28 and TRBJ2-7, with 9 nucleotides matching TRBD1. The CDR3 contains 14 residues. Per the germline V gene, CDR1 is MDHEN and CDR2 is SYDVKM. Unmatched junction bases numbered 5, after V lost 3 bases and J lost 5 bases. The CDR3 DNA reads as TGTGCCAGCAGTTTTTACAGGGGGCCCCACGAGCAGTACTTC. Amino acids: CASSFYRGPHEQYF. Supplemented by reference TRBV28 and TRBJ2-7, the full variable domain reads DVKVTQSSRYLVKRTGEKVFLECVQDMDHENMFWYRQDPGLGLRLIYFSYDVKMKEKGDIPEGYSVSREKKERFSLILESASTNQTSMYLCASSFYRGPHEQYFGPGTRLTVT.

The rearrangement uses TRBV7-9 and TRBJ2-7; 7 nucleotides align to TRBD2. V shed 0 bases and J 5 bases; nucleotides not matched to a gene: 7. This CDR3 is built from 15 residues. The germline CDR1 and CDR2 sequences are SEHNR and FQNEAQ (reference sequence). DNA for the CDR3: TGTGCCAGCAGCTTAGCCAGCGGGATGTTCAACGAGCAGTACTTC. Residues: CASSLASGMFNEQYF. The entire variable domain, with the rest obtained from reference TRBV7-9 and TRBJ2-7, is as follows: DTGVSQNPRHKITKRGQNVTFRCDPISEHNRLYWYRQTLGQGPEFLTYFQNEAQLEKSRLLSDRFSAERPKGSFSTLEIQRTEQGDSAMYLCASSLASGMFNEQYFGPGTRLTVT.

V and J are TRBV10-2 and TRBJ1-1; maybe TRBD1 (5 bases). The length of the CDR3 is 15 residues. Between the trimmed V and J ends, which lost 0 bases and 4 bases, there was a span of 12 bases. Germline values: CDR1 WSHSY, CDR2 SAAADI. The CDR3 DNA is TGCGCCAGCAGTGAGTCGTGGCGGGGGATCACTGAAGCTTTCTTT. Translated, it gives CASSESWRGITEAFF.

This clone has a handful of counts. The V gene is TRBV5-1, the J gene TRBJ2-3; D is perhaps TRBD1 (6 bases). The germline gives CDR1 SGHRS, CDR2 YFSETQ. The germline V and J ends were trimmed by 5 bases and 1 base, with 17 bases remaining between them. The CDR3 length is 16 residues. This chain's CDR3 is CASSSGTLVRTDTQYF. The CDR3 DNA reads as TGCGCCAGCAGTTCGGGGACACTAGTGCGCACAGATACGCAGTATTTT.

The V gene is TRBV7-2, the J gene TRBJ1-3, with D possibly matching TRBD1 (5 bases). The CDR3 is made up of 14 amino acids. The germline gives CDR1 SGHTA, CDR2 FQGNSA. The ends were cut back, 4 bases at V and 0 bases at J, with 7 bases in the middle. The CDR3 reads CASSYDSSGNTIYF. Here the CDR3 DNA reads TGTGCCAGCAGCTATGACAGCTCTGGAAACACCATATATTTT.

V and J are TRBV11-2 and TRBJ2-7; 8 nucleotides align to TRBD2. V dropped 3 bases and J dropped 7; count of bases not matched to a gene: 8. The CDR3 covers 14 residues. Germline V gives CDR1 SGHAT, CDR2 FQNNGV. The CDR3 sequence: CASSLPGGAGEQYF. CDR3 sequence (DNA): TGTGCCAGCAGCTTGCCGGGGGGGGCGGGAGAGCAGTACTTC.

The CDR3 DNA reads TGCGCCAGCAGCCAAGTTCCAGGGCCCTACGAGCAGTACTTC. This codes for CASSQVPGPYEQYF. This chain joins TRBV4-1 and TRBJ2-7; tentative D call: TRBD1 (5 bases). Germline lookup yields CDR1 MGHRA and CDR2 YSYEKL. This CDR3 spans 14 amino acids. V lost 1 base to trimming and J lost 2 bases, with 9 bases between them.

The chain joins TRBV5-1 to TRBJ2-2; possibly TRBD2 for D (6 bases). The germline V and J ends were trimmed by 3 bases and 6 bases, with 12 bases remaining between them. Germline assignment: CDR1 SGHRS and CDR2 YFSETQ. The CDR3 extends over 14 amino acids. The CDR3 reads CASSSTSSSGELFF. The CDR3 region has the DNA TGCGCCAGCAGCTCGACTAGTTCGTCCGGGGAGCTGTTTTTT. The variable domain in full, with the rest retrieved from reference TRBV5-1 and TRBJ2-2, is KAGVTQTPRYLIKTRGQQVTLSCSPISGHRSVSWYQQTPGQGLQFLFEYFSETQRNKGNFPGRFSGRQFSNSRSEMNVSTLELGDSALYLCASSSTSSSGELFFGEGSRLTVL.

CDR3 region: CASSLRGAGRETQYF. CDR3 nucleotide sequence: TGTGCCAGCAGCTTGAGAGGGGCCGGGAGGGAGACCCAGTACTTC. This chain connects TRBV5-4 to TRBJ2-5; TRBD2 matches at 7 bases. The CDR3 has 15 amino acids. CDR1 and CDR2 from the germline V gene are SGHNT and YYREEE (reference sequence). J gave up 5 bases and V 1 base, and 8 bases lay outside the gene matches.